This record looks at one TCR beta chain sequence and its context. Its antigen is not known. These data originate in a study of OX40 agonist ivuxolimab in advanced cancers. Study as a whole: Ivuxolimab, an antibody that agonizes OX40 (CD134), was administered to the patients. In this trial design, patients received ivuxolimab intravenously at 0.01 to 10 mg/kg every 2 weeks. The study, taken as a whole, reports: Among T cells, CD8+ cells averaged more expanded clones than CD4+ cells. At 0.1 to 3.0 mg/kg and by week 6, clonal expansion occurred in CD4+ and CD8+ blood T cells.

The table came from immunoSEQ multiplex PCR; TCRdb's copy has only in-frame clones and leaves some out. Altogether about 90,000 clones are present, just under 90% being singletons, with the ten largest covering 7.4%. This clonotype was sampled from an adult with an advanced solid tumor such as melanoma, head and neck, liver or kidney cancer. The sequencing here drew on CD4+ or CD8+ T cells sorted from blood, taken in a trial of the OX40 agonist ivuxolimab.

The CDR3 reads CASSLGTSGSYEQYF. The CDR3 DNA follows: TGTGCCAGCAGCTTGGGGACTAGCGGGAGTTACGAGCAGTACTTC. V and J are TRBV11-3 and TRBJ2-7; TRBD2 aligns across 14 bases. Germline CDR1 is SGHNT and CDR2 is YENEEA. CDR3 length equals 15 residues. With V trimmed by 3 bases and J by 4 bases, 2 bases remained unmatched.